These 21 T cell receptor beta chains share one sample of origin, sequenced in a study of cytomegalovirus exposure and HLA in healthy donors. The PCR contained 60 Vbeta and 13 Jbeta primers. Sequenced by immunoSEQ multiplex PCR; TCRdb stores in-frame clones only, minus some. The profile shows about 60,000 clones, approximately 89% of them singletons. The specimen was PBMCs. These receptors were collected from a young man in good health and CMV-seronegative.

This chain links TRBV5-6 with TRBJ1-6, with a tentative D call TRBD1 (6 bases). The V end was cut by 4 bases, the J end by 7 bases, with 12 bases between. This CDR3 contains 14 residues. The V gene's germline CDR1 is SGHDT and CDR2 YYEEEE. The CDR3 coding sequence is TGTGCCAGCAGCGCCCGACAGGAGAATTCACCCCTCCACTTT. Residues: CASSARQENSPLHF.

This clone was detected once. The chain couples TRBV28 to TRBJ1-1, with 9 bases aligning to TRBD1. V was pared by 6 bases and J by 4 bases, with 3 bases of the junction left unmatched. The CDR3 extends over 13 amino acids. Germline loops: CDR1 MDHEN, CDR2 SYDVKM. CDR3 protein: CASRKTGGTEAFF. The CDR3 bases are TGTGCCAGCAGGAAGACAGGGGGCACTGAAGCTTTCTTT.

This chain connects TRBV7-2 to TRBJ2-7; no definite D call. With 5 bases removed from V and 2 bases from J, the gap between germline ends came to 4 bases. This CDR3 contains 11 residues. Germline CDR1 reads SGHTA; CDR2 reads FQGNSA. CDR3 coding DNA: TGTGCCAGCAGCATTACCTACGAGCAGTACTTC. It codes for CASSITYEQYF.

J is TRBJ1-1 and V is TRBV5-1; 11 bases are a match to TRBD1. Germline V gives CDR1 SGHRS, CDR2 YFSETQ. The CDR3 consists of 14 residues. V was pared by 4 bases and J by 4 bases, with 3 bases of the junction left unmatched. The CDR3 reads CASSAGQGVTEAFF. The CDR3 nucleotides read TGCGCCAGCAGCGCGGGACAGGGGGTCACTGAAGCTTTCTTT.

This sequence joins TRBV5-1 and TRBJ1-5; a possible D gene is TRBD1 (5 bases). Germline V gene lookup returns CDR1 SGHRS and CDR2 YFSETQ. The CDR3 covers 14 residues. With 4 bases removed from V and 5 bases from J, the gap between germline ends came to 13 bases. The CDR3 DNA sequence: TGCGCCAGCAGCCCTGGACATCTTGATCAGCCCCAGCATTTT. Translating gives CASSPGHLDQPQHF.

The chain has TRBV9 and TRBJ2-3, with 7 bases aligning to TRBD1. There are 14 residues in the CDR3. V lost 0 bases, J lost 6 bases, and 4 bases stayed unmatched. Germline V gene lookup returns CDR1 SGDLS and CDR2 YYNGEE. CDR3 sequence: CASSVEGARDTQYF. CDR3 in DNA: TGTGCCAGCAGCGTAGAGGGGGCACGGGATACGCAGTATTTT.

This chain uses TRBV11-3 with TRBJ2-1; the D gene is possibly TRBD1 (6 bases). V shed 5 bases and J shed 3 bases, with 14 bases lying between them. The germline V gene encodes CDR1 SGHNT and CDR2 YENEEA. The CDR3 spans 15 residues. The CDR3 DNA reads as TGTGCCAGCAGCATGGGACAAGGGGACTACAATGAGCAGTTCTTC. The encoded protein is CASSMGQGDYNEQFF.

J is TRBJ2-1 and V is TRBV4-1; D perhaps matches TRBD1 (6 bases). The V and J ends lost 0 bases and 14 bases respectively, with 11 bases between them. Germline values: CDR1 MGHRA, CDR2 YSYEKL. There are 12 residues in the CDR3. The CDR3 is CASSQDYREKFF. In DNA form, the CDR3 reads TGCGCCAGCAGCCAAGACTACAGGGAGAAGTTCTTC.

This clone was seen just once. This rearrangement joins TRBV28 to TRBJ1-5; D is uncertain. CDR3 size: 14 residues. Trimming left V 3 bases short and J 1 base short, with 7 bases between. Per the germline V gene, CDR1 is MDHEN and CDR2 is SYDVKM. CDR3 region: CASSLGSSNQPQHF. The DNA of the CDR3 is TGTGCCAGCAGTTTGGGCAGCAGCAATCAGCCCCAGCATTTT.

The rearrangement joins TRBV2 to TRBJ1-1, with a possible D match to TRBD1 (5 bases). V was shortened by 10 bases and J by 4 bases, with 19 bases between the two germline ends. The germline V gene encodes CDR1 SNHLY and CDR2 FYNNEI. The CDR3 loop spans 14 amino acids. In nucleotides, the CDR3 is TGTGCCACCAATACGGGGGTAACAGGCACTGAAGCTTTCTTT. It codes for CATNTGVTGTEAFF.

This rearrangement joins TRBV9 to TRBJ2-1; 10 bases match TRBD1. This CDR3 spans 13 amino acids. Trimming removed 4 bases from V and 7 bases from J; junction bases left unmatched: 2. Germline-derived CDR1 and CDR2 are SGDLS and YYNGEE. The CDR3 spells CASSQGQGNEQFF. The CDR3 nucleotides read TGTGCCAGCAGCCAGGGACAGGGGAATGAGCAGTTCTTC.

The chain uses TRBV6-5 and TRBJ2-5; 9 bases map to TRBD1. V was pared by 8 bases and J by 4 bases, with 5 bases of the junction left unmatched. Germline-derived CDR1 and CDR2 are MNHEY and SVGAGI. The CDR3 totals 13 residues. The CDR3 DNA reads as TGTGCCAGCGGGCCGGACAGGGGAGAGACCCAGTACTTC. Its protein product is CASGPDRGETQYF.

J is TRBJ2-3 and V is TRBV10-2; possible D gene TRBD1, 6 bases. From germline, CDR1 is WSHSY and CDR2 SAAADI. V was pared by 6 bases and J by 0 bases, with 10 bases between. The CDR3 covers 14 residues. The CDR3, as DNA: TGCGCCAGCAGCCCGGGACAAAGCACAGATACGCAGTATTTT. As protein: CASSPGQSTDTQYF.

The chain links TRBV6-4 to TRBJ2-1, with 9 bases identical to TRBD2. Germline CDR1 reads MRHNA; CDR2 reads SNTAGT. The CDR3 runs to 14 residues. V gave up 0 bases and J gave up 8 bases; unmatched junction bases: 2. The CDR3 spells CASSDSSGGDEQFF. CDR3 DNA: TGTGCCAGCAGTGACTCTAGCGGGGGAGATGAGCAGTTCTTC.

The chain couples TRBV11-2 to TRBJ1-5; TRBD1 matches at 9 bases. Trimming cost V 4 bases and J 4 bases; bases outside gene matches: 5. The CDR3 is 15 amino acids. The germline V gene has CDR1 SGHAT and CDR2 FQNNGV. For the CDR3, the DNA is TGTGCCAGCAGCTCCCCAGGACAGGGGAATCAGCCCCAGCATTTT. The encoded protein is CASSSPGQGNQPQHF.

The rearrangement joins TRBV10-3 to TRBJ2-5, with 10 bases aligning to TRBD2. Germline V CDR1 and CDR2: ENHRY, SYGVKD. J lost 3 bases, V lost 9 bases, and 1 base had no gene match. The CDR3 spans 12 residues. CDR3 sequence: CAIGTSEETQYF. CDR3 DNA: TGTGCCATTGGGACTAGCGAAGAGACCCAGTACTTC.

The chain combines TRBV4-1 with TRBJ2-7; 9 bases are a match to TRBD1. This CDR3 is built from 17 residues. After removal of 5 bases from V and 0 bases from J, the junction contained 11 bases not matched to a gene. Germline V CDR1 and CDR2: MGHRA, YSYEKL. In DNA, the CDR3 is TGCGCCAGCAGCGCAACTACCGGGACAGGGACCTCCTACGAGCAGTACTTC. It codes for CASSATTGTGTSYEQYF.

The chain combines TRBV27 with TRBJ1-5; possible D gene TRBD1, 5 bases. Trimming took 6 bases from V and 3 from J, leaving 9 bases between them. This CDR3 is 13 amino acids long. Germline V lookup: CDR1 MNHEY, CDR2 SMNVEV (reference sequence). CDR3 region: CASRQGTNQPQHF. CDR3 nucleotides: TGTGCCAGCAGGCAGGGTACCAATCAGCCCCAGCATTTT.

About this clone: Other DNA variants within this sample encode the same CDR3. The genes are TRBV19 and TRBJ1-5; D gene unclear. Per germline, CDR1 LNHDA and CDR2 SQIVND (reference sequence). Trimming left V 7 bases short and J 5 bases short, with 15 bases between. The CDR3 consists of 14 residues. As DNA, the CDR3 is TGTGCCAGTAAAGGTTTAATAGCATATCAGCCCCAGCATTTT. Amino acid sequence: CASKGLIAYQPQHF.

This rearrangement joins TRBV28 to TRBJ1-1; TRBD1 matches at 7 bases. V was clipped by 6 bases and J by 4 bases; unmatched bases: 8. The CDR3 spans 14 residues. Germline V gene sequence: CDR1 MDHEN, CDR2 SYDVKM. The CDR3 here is CASRPGQIVTEAFF. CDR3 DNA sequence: TGTGCCAGCAGGCCGGGACAGATAGTCACTGAAGCTTTCTTT.

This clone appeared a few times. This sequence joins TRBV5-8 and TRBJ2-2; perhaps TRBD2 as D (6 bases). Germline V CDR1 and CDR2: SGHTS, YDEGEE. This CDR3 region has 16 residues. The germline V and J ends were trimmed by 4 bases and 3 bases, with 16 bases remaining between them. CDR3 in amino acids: CASSRITSRYTGELFF. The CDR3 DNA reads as TGTGCCAGCAGCAGGATAACTAGCAGATACACCGGGGAGCTGTTTTTT. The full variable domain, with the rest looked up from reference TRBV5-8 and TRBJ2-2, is EAGVTQSPTHLIKTRGQQATLRCSPISGHTSVYWYQQALGLGLQFLLWYDEGEERNRGNFPPRFSGRQFPNYSSELNVNALELEDSALYLCASSRITSRYTGELFFGEGSRLTVL.